The 10 T cell receptor beta chains given below trace back to one sample, sequenced in a study of blood T cell repertoires in COVID-19. Sequenced by immunoSEQ multiplex PCR; TCRdb stores in-frame clones only, minus some. The sample records approximately 87,000 clones, around 80% being singletons. The sequenced sample consisted of peripheral blood. These receptors all come from a woman at least 80 years old with acute or convalescent COVID-19.

This clone was counted once. The CDR3 bases are TGTGCCAGCAGAGCAGGGGGCTATACCGGGGAGCTGTTTTTT. It encodes CASRAGGYTGELFF. This rearrangement joins TRBV2 to TRBJ2-2, with 8 bases that match TRBD1. Germline V gene lookup returns CDR1 SNHLY and CDR2 FYNNEI. V lost 6 bases and J lost 5; bases outside the gene matches: 5. The CDR3 totals 14 residues.

The chain carries TRBV5-6 and TRBJ1-1, with D unclear. The germline CDR1 and CDR2 sequences are SGHDT and YYEEEE. The V end was cut by 0 bases, the J end by 6 bases, with 12 bases between. There are 14 residues in the CDR3. CDR3 nucleotide sequence: TGTGCCAGCAGCTTGGAAGGAGGGTCCGCTGAAGCTTTCTTT. Translated, it gives CASSLEGGSAEAFF.

This clone appeared a few times. The gene calls are TRBV5-4 and TRBJ1-6; TRBD1 might be the D (6 bases). The germline V gene encodes CDR1 SGHNT and CDR2 YYREEE (reference sequence). V was cut by 4 bases and J by 12 bases, with 20 bases left in between. There are 15 residues in the CDR3. This CDR3 reads CASSSAGTLIRPLHF. CDR3 nucleotide sequence: TGTGCCAGCAGCAGCGCCGGGACATTAATTCGACCCCTCCACTTT.

The CDR3 loop is CASSFRGAAPGYNEQFF. The CDR3 nucleotides read TGTGCCAGCTCTTTTCGTGGGGCCGCCCCGGGCTACAATGAGCAGTTCTTC. This chain joins TRBV18 and TRBJ2-1, with a tentative D call TRBD1 (5 bases). Germline CDR1 is KGHSH and CDR2 is LQKENI. Trimming removed 6 bases from V and 3 bases from J, with 21 bases in between. This CDR3 contains 17 residues.

The gene calls are TRBV11-2 and TRBJ2-3, with 8 bases lining up with TRBD2. The junction had 7 bases not matched to a gene; V was cut back by 0 bases and J by 5 bases. In germline, CDR1 is SGHAT, CDR2 FQNNGV. The CDR3 contains 16 residues. CDR3 amino acids: CASSLDPGGPRDTQYF. Here the CDR3 DNA reads TGTGCCAGCAGCTTAGATCCGGGGGGGCCCCGAGATACGCAGTATTTT. Looking up the rest from reference TRBV11-2 and TRBJ2-3 gives the full variable domain: EAGVAQSPRYKIIEKRQSVAFWCNPISGHATLYWYQQILGQGPKLLIQFQNNGVVDDSQLPKDRFSAERLKGVDSTLKIQPAKLEDSAVYLCASSLDPGGPRDTQYFGPGTRLTVL.

V is TRBV27 and J is TRBJ1-3; the D gene is possibly TRBD1 (6 bases). CDR3 size: 15 residues. Germline V gene sequence: CDR1 MNHEY, CDR2 SMNVEV (reference sequence). Trimming cost V 0 bases and J 8 bases, with 14 bases left between them. The CDR3 here is CASSLSGSEGDTIYF. DNA of the CDR3: TGTGCCAGCAGTTTATCGGGATCAGAGGGGGACACCATATATTTT.

The genes are TRBV12-3 or TRBV12-4 and TRBJ2-2; no reliable D call. This CDR3 region has 13 residues. Trimming pared 1 base from V and 5 bases from J, leaving 5 bases between. The CDR3 protein is CASSLVSTGELFF. In DNA, the CDR3 is TGTGCCAGCAGTTTAGTGAGTACCGGGGAGCTGTTTTTT.

The chain couples TRBV6-2 or TRBV6-3 to TRBJ2-7, with 11 bases lining up with TRBD2. This CDR3 region has 17 residues. Germline V gene data show CDR1 as MNHEY and CDR2 as SVGEGT. V shed 0 bases and J 1 base; nucleotides not matched to a gene: 5. Written as DNA, the CDR3 is TGTGCCAGCAGTTACTCCCCCCTAGCGGGGGGATCCTACGAGCAGTACTTC. It is translated as CASSYSPLAGGSYEQYF.

V is TRBV11-2 and J is TRBJ1-2, with TRBD1 matching 11 bases. The germline CDR1 and CDR2 sequences are SGHAT and FQNNGV. Trimming removed 5 bases from V and 0 bases from J; junction bases left unmatched: 11. The CDR3 is made up of 18 amino acids. The CDR3 nucleotides are TGTGCCAGCAGCCTGCGGACAGGGGGCCATCTAACTAACTATGGCTACACCTTC. Translated, it gives CASSLRTGGHLTNYGYTF.

The gene calls are TRBV5-1 and TRBJ1-4; D gene unclear. This CDR3 comprises 15 residues. Germline CDR1 SGHRS, CDR2 YFSETQ. Trimming shortened V by 0 bases and J by 4 bases, and 10 bases separated the two germline ends. The CDR3 here is CASSLAAGYNEKLFF. The CDR3 DNA is TGCGCCAGCAGCTTGGCAGCCGGGTATAATGAAAAACTGTTTTTT.